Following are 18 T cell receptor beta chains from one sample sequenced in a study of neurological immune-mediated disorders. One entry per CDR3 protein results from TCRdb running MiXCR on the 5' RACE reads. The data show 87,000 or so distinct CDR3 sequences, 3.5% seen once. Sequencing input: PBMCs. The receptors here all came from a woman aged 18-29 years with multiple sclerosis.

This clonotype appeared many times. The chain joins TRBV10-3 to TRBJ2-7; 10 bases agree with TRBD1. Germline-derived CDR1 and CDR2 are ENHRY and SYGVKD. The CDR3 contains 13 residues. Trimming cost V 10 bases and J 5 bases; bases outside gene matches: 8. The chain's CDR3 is CATEGTGDHEQYF. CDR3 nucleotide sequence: TGTGCCACCGAAGGGACAGGGGACCACGAGCAGTACTTC.

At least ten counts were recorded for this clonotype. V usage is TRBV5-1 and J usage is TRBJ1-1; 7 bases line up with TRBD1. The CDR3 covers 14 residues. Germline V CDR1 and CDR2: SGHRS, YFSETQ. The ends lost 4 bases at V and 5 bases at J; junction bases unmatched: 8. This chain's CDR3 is CASSQGTVGTEAFF. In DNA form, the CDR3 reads TGCGCCAGCAGCCAAGGGACAGTGGGAACTGAAGCTTTCTTT.

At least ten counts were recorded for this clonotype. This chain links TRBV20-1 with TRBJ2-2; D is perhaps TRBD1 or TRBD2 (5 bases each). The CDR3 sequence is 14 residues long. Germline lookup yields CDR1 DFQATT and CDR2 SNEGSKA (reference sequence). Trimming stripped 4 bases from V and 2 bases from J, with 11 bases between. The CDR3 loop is CSAKVRGNTGELFF. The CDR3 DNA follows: TGCAGTGCTAAAGTGAGGGGTAACACCGGGGAGCTGTTTTTT.

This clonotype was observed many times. The CDR3 sequence: CSARRDNYEQYF. The CDR3 DNA is TGCAGTGCTAGAAGGGACAACTACGAGCAGTACTTC. The chain couples TRBV20-1 to TRBJ2-7; D is perhaps TRBD1 (6 bases). The CDR3 runs to 12 residues. V was shortened by 2 bases and J by 3 bases, with 8 bases between the two germline ends. Germline CDR1 reads DFQATT; CDR2 reads SNEGSKA (reference sequence).

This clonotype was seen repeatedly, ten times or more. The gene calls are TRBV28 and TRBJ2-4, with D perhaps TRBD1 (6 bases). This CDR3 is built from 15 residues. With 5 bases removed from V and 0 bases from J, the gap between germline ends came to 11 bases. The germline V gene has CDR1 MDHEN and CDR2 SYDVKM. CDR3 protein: CASSETGPAKNIQYF. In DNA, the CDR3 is TGTGCCAGCAGTGAGACAGGCCCAGCCAAAAACATTCAGTACTTC.

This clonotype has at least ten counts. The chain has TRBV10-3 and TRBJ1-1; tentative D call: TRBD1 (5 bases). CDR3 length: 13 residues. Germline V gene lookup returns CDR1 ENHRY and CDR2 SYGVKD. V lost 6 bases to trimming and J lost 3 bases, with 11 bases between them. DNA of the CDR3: TGTGCCATCAGGCGGGGGGGGGACACTGAAGCTTTCTTT. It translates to CAIRRGGDTEAFF.

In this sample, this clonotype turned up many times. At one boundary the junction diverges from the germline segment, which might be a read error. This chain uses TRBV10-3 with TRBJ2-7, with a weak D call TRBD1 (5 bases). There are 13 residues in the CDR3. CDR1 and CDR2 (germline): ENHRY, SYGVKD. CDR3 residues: CASSVDSSYEQYF. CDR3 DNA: TGTGCCAGCAGTGTCGACAGCTCCTACGAGCAGTACTTC.

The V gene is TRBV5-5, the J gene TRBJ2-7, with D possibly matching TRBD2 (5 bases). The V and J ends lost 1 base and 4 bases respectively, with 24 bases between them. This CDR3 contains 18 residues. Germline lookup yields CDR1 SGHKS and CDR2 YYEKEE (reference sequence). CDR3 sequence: CASSLQEGLLKSRYEQYF. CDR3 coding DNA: TGTGCCAGCAGCTTGCAGGAAGGACTTCTGAAGTCACGTTACGAGCAGTACTTC.

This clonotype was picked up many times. CDR3 amino acids: CSVGGPPSGANVLTF. The CDR3 region has the DNA TGCAGCGTTGGGGGTCCGCCGTCTGGGGCCAACGTCCTGACTTTC. The V and J genes are TRBV29-1 and TRBJ2-6; D not resolved. The CDR3 extends over 15 amino acids. Trimming pared 4 bases from V and 1 base from J, leaving 11 bases between. Germline V gene lookup returns CDR1 SQVTM and CDR2 ANQGSEA. The entire variable domain, with the rest obtained from reference TRBV29-1 and TRBJ2-6, is as follows: SAVISQKPSRDICQRGTSLTIQCQVDSQVTMMFWYRQQPGQSLTLIATANQGSEATYESGFVIDKFPISRPNLTFSTLTVSNMSPEDSSIYLCSVGGPPSGANVLTFGAGSRLTVL.

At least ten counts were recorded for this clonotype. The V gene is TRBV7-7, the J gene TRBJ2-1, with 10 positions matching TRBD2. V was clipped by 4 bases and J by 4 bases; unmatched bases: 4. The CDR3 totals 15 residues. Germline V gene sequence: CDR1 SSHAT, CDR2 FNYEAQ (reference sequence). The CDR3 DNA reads TGTGCCAGCAGCTCGGGACTAGCGAATTACAATGAGCAGTTCTTC. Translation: CASSSGLANYNEQFF.

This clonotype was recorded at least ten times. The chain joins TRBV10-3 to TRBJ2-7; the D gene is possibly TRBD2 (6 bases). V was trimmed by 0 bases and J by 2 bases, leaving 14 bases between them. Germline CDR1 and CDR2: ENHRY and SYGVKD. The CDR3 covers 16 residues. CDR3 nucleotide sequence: TGTGCCATCAGTGAGTCGAAGGCGGGATTCCCCTACGAGCAGTACTTC. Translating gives CAISESKAGFPYEQYF.

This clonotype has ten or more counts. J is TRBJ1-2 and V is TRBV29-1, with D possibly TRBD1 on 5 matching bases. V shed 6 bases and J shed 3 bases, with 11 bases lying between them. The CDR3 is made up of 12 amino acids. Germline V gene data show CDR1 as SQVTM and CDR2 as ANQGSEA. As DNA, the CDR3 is TGCAGCGTCATGATGGGGGACTATGGCTACACCTTC. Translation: CSVMMGDYGYTF.

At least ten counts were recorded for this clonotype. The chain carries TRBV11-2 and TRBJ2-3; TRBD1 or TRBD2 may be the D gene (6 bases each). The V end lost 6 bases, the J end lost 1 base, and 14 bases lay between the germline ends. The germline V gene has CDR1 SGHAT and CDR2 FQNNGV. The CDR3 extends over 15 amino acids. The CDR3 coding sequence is TGTGCCAGCAGGGGGATGGGGGGCGGCACAGATACGCAGTATTTT. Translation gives CASRGMGGGTDTQYF.

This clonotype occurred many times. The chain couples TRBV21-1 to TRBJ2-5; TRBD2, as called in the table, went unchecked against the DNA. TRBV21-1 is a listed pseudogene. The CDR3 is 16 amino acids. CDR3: CASSKVASGGGETQYF. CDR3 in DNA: TGTGCCAGCAGCAAAGTGGCTAGCGGGGGGGGAGAGACCCAGTACTTC.

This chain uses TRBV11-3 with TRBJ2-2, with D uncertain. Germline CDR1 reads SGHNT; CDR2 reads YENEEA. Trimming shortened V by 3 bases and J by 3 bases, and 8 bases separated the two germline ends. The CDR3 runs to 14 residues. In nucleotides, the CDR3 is TGTGCCAGCAGCTTGGCCCGATACACCGGGGAGCTGTTTTTT. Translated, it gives CASSLARYTGELFF.

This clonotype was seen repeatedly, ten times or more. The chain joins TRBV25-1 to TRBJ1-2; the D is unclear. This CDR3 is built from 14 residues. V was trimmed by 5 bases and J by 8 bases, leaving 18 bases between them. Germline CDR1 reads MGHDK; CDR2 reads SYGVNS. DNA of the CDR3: TGTGCCAGCAGTCCCACGGGGATCAGCGGGGGCTACACCTTC. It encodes CASSPTGISGGYTF.

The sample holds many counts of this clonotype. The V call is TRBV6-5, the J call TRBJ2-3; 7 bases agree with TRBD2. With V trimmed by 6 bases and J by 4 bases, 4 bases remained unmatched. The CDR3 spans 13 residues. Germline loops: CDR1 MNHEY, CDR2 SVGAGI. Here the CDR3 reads CASSRLAADTQYF. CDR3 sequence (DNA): TGTGCCAGCAGCCGACTAGCCGCAGATACGCAGTATTTT.

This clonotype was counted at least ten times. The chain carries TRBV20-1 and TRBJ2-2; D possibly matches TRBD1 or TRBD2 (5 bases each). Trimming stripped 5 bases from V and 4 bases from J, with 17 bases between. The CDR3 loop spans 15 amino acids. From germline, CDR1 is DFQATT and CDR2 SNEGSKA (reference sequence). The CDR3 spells CSALDRDLSTGELFF. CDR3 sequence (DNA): TGCAGTGCTCTTGACCGGGACCTAAGCACCGGGGAGCTGTTTTTT.